This record concerns one TCR beta chain sequence. The antigen is unknown. Assay: immunoSEQ multiplex PCR; the TCRdb copy retains only in-frame clones and omits some. The sample has fewer than 90,000 clones; more than 75% are singletons. These data are taken from a study of OX40 agonist ivuxolimab in advanced cancers. Study observations and caveats: The study found that CD8+ T cells averaged more expanded clones than CD4+.

V was clipped by 6 bases and J by 2 bases, with 7 bases between them. Per germline, CDR1 LNHDA and CDR2 SQIVND (reference sequence). This CDR3 contains 13 residues. Sequences were derived from CD4+ or CD8+ T cells sorted from blood, sampled in a trial of the OX40 agonist ivuxolimab. The J gene is TRBJ2-2, the V gene TRBV19; D remains unclear. The TCR originated in an adult with an advanced solid tumor such as melanoma, head and neck, liver or kidney cancer. CDR3 sequence (DNA): TGTGCCAGTAGGGTACCTAACACCGGGGAGCTGTTTTTT. Translating it yields CASRVPNTGELFF. Complete variable domain (other parts from reference TRBV19 and TRBJ2-2): DGGITQSPKYLFRKEGQNVTLSCEQNLNHDAMYWYRQDPGQGLRLIYYSQIVNDFQKGDIAEGYSVSREKKESFPLTVTSAQKNPTAFYLCASRVPNTGELFFGEGSRLTVL.